This T cell receptor (beta chain) was observed in a study of blood T cell repertoires in COVID-19. As for the study in general: From the United States, Italy and Spain came samples of acute and convalescent COVID-19. Sources were T cells, B-cell-depleted T cells, or PBMCs; the material itself was cDNA or gDNA.

This CDR3 is built from 16 residues. Trimming cost V 3 bases and J 4 bases, with 16 bases left between them. Germline loops: CDR1 SNHLY, CDR2 FYNNEI. In this sample, this clone turned up once. Authors' processing steps: How many nucleated cells were present was estimated from reference gene primer amplification. The table came from immunoSEQ multiplex PCR; TCRdb's copy has only in-frame clones and leaves some out. That table gives V, J and clone size, and the DNA gave D and trimming. This table has approximately 70,000 clones, 80% to 85% appearing once. The sequencing sample was made of peripheral blood. The rearrangement uses TRBV2 and TRBJ1-3; D possibly corresponds to TRBD1 (6 bases). The TCR sequence derives from a man at least 80 years old with active or convalescent COVID-19. CDR3 nucleotides: TGTGCCAGCAGTGACTCCAACAGGGAGGGGGGAAACACCATATATTTT. This encodes CASSDSNREGGNTIYF.